Following are 4 T cell receptor beta chains from one sample sequenced in a study of T-cell reconstitution after alpha-beta-depleted transplantation in children. During its preparation, the TCRbeta library received unique molecular identifiers. Via MiXCR, TCRdb re-called the PCR reads, giving one row per CDR3 protein. This sample carries under 300,000 distinct CDR3 sequences, 9.7% of them seen once, and the ten largest clones take less than 6%. The specimen comprised PBMCs from the stem cell graft donor, sampled from the stem cell graft. These receptors came from a human donor who donated a stem cell graft to a child with SCID.

The sample holds many counts of this clonotype. V gene TRBV9 combines with J gene TRBJ2-3, with D possibly TRBD2 on 6 matching bases. The CDR3 is 14 amino acids. CDR1 is SGDLS, CDR2 YYNGEE, per germline. Trimming removed 0 bases from V and 2 bases from J, with 7 bases in between. The CDR3 coding sequence is TGTGCCAGCAGCGTAGGGGAGGTCACAGATACGCAGTATTTT. Amino acids: CASSVGEVTDTQYF. The whole variable domain, remainder taken from reference TRBV9 and TRBJ2-3, is DSGVTQTPKHLITATGQRVTLRCSPRSGDLSVYWYQQSLDQGLQFLIQYYNGEERAKGNILERFSAQQFPDLHSELNLSSLELGDSALYFCASSVGEVTDTQYFGPGTRLTVL.

There are many counts of this clonotype. This rearrangement joins TRBV29-1 to TRBJ1-1; D gene unclear. Germline CDR1 is SQVTM and CDR2 is ANQGSEA. The CDR3 runs 13 residues. Trimming shortened V by 7 bases and J by 6 bases, and 18 bases separated the two germline ends. CDR3 loop: CSGTHSTGAEAFF. In DNA, the CDR3 is TGCAGCGGGACCCACTCCACGGGCGCTGAAGCTTTCTTT. The whole variable domain, filled in from reference TRBV29-1 and TRBJ1-1, reads SAVISQKPSRDICQRGTSLTIQCQVDSQVTMMFWYRQQPGQSLTLIATANQGSEATYESGFVIDKFPISRPNLTFSTLTVSNMSPEDSSIYLCSGTHSTGAEAFFGQGTRLTVV.

This clonotype was counted ten times or more. This chain uses TRBV20-1 with TRBJ1-4, with a possible D match to TRBD1 (5 bases). The CDR3 extends over 12 amino acids. Trimming took 2 bases from V and 7 from J, leaving 8 bases between them. The germline CDR1 and CDR2 sequences are DFQATT and SNEGSKA (reference sequence). CDR3 sequence: CSARIQAEKLFF. The CDR3 DNA reads as TGCAGTGCTAGAATACAGGCTGAAAAACTGTTTTTT.

This clonotype appeared many times. The chain uses TRBV7-2 and TRBJ2-2, with 7 bases lining up with TRBD1. CDR1 SGHTA and CDR2 FQGNSA come from the germline V gene. The V segment lost 6 bases and the J segment 2 bases; nucleotides outside the gene matches: 6. This CDR3 is 15 amino acids long. Written as DNA, the CDR3 is TGTGCCAGCAGTCTTCGACAGGGTAACACCGGGGAGCTGTTTTTT. Residues: CASSLRQGNTGELFF.